A selection of T cell receptor beta chains follows, all from one sample in a study of shared clonotypes between healthy human individuals. The assay was immunoSEQ multiplex PCR, and TCRdb's table has in-frame clones only and misses some. Altogether more than 2,000,000 clones are present, 85% to 95% being singletons, with the ten largest covering 0.13% to 0.15%. What was sequenced was naive CD4+ T cells sorted from blood. These receptor sequences come from a man between 18 and 35 years old in good health. CDR3s include the opening cysteine and the closing phenylalanine or tryptophan.

TRBJ1-5 | 15 | TRBV4-3 | CASSQDWTGPQPQHF
TRBJ2-7 | 13 | TRBV29-1 | CSVEARDTYEQYF
TRBJ2-5 | 13 | TRBV7-7 | CASSLVQGETQYF
TRBJ2-7 | 15 | TRBV5-6 | CASSSTRRGPYEQYF
TRBJ1-2 | 13 | TRBV27 | CASSPHVGYGYTF
TRBJ2-6 | 18 | TRBV7-2 | CASSLGRAQGPGANVLTF
TRBJ2-5 | 15 | TRBV2 | CASSEDRGGSETQYF
TRBJ1-2 | 16 | TRBV6-5 | CASSYDRGRGNYGYTF
TRBJ2-3 | 19 | TRBV5-4 | CASRKGDRGIAGATDTQYF
TRBJ1-5 | 17 | TRBV18 | CASSPESQGASNQPQHF
TRBJ1-2 | 17 | TRBV2 | CASSEKGSVRLNYGYTF
TRBJ2-5 | 15 | TRBV2 | CASSTGGGTQETQYF
TRBJ1-5 | 14 | TRBV6-1 | CASSVQGARQPQHF
TRBJ2-3 | 16 | TRBV9 | CASSLLGLAGRDTQYF
TRBJ2-5 | 12 | TRBV18 | CASSQGAETQYF
TRBJ2-5 | 16 | TRBV28 | CASSLSERGSRETQYF
TRBJ2-7 | 15 | TRBV7-2 | CASSLGQGLSYEQYF
TRBJ1-1 | 15 | TRBV2 | CASGRLGGFGTEAFF
TRBJ1-1 | 14 | TRBV6-5 | CASTPPGQRTEAFF
TRBJ2-1 | 18 | TRBV6-1 | CASSEGTGTVYSYNEQFF
TRBJ2-3 | 16 | TRBV10-3 | CAIRAGTLASTDTQYF
TRBJ2-2 | 15 | TRBV6-5 | CASSQDRGNTGELFF
TRBJ1-1 | 14 | TRBV5-1 | CASSLQRANTEAFF
TRBJ1-2 | 16 | TRBV29-1 | CSVDEPTGFSPYGYTF
TRBJ2-5 | 10 | TRBV2 | CASGVGTQYF
TRBJ2-7 | 16 | TRBV30 | CAWSPGLAGATYEQYF
TRBJ2-6 | 14 | TRBV30 | CAWSVGAGANVLTF
TRBJ1-2 | 13 | TRBV18 | CASSPNQKYGYTF
TRBJ1-1 | 11 | TRBV30 | CAWNRATEAFF
TRBJ2-3 | 13 | TRBV6-6 | CASSYSGAGTQYF
TRBJ1-4 | 15 | TRBV5-4 | CASSLDAGGGEKLFF
TRBJ1-5 | 16 | TRBV19 | CASSTITGGSGFPQHF
TRBJ1-5 | 14 | TRBV5-1 | CASSPGTGFQPQHF
TRBJ2-6 | 15 | TRBV28 | CASSSGGAGANVLTF
TRBJ2-1 | 13 | TRBV27 | CASSFIWSNEQFF
TRBJ2-7 | 14 | TRBV7-6 | CASSLYGSGYEQYF
TRBJ1-5 | 15 | TRBV11-2 | CASSLDGVSNQPQHF
TRBJ2-2 | 14 | TRBV28 | CAGNRGPNTGELFF
TRBJ2-7 | 13 | TRBV6-6 | CASRDGGRYEQYF
TRBJ1-5 | 16 | TRBV19 | CASSRGDMGGGQPQHF
TRBJ2-5 | 13 | TRBV5-4 | CASGGSLQETQYF
TRBJ2-7 | 19 | TRBV7-9 | CASSFPGQKGTIIGYEQYF
TRBJ2-5 | 13 | TRBV29-1 | CSVVRTLGETQYF
TRBJ2-7 | 15 | TRBV5-1 | CASRLRTGGPYEQYF
TRBJ1-2 | 14 | TRBV5-4 | CASSRNDRSYGYTF
TRBJ1-2 | 14 | TRBV19 | CASSYRGVNYGYTF
TRBJ2-1 | 16 | TRBV4-3 | CASSPDSGSSYNEQFF
TRBJ2-3 | 15 | TRBV2 | CASTPTSGFTDTQYF
TRBJ1-1 | 16 | TRBV21-1 | CASSKTFSGGHTEAFF
TRBJ1-5 | 13 | TRBV11-2 | CASSLGSNQPQHF
TRBJ1-2 | 15 | TRBV15 | CATSRERQGSYGYTF
TRBJ2-7 | 15 | TRBV6-5 | CASSYTGQIAYEQYF
TRBJ2-7 | 14 | TRBV10-3 | CAISEHRDSYEQYF
TRBJ1-5 | 15 | TRBV7-2 | CASSLAGTGAQPQHF
TRBJ2-6 | 16 | TRBV7-2 | CASSPGTGSGANVLTF
TRBJ2-2 | 14 | TRBV11-3 | CASSFGGYTGELFF
TRBJ2-7 | 12 | TRBV6-5 | CASSQTRYEQYF
TRBJ2-7 | 13 | TRBV6-5 | CASSPGQQYEQYF
TRBJ1-4 | 17 | TRBV28 | CASSDPALGGEGEKLFF
TRBJ1-5 | 14 | TRBV5-5 | CASSRTGPNQPQHF